Listed below are T cell receptor beta chains from one sample, sequenced in a study of siplizumab effects on memory and regulatory T cells. Assay: immunoSEQ multiplex PCR; the TCRdb copy retains only in-frame clones and omits some. The table includes 60,000 to 80,000 clones, approximately 87% detected once. Sequencing was performed on memory CD4+ T cells sorted from blood. These receptors were collected from a human donor in good health. CDR3s include the opening cysteine and the closing phenylalanine or tryptophan. D genes are given only for firm matches. Size is omitted from some rows. Given values are once, few, many or a class for expanded clones.

clone size: NA
D gene: NA
V gene: TRBV28
J gene: TRBJ1-1
CDR3 protein: CASVISGATTEAFF
CDR3 DNA: TGTGCCAGCGTAATTTCGGGGGCGACCACTGAAGCTTTCTTT

clone size: NA
D gene: TRBD2
V gene: TRBV4-2
J gene: TRBJ2-3
CDR3 protein: CASSPSGSWADTQYF
CDR3 DNA: TGTGCCAGCAGCCCGAGCGGGAGTTGGGCAGATACGCAGTATTTT

clone size: NA
D gene: NA
V gene: TRBV5-6
J gene: TRBJ2-7
CDR3 protein: CASSLTLAHEQYF
CDR3 DNA: TGTGCCAGCAGCTTGACGCTAGCTCACGAGCAGTACTTC

clone size: NA
D gene: NA
V gene: TRBV7-7
J gene: TRBJ2-1
CDR3 protein: CASSPGVDNNEQFF
CDR3 DNA: TGTGCTAGCAGCCCTGGAGTGGATAACAATGAGCAGTTCTTC

clone size: NA
D gene: TRBD1
V gene: TRBV6-5
J gene: TRBJ2-7
CDR3 protein: CASSNRQGAYEQYF
CDR3 DNA: TGTGCCAGCAGTAACCGACAGGGGGCTTACGAGCAGTACTTC

clone size: once
D gene: NA
V gene: TRBV11-2
J gene: TRBJ2-6
CDR3 protein: CASRTSGANVLTF
CDR3 DNA: TGTGCCAGCAGGACCTCTGGGGCCAACGTCCTGACTTTC

clone size: NA
D gene: NA
V gene: TRBV7-6
J gene: TRBJ2-5
CDR3 protein: CASSRPRETQYF
CDR3 DNA: TGTGCCAGCTCCAGACCGAGGGAGACCCAGTACTTC

clone size: few
D gene: NA
V gene: TRBV9
J gene: TRBJ2-2
CDR3 protein: CASSIPTGAGTGELFF
CDR3 DNA: TGTGCCAGCAGCATCCCCACGGGGGCGGGCACCGGGGAGCTGTTTTTT

clone size: NA
D gene: NA
V gene: TRBV13
J gene: TRBJ2-4
CDR3 protein: CASSLGPSGSIAKNIQYF
CDR3 DNA: TGTGCCAGCAGCTTAGGCCCCAGCGGCTCTATAGCCAAAAACATTCAGTACTTC

clone size: NA
D gene: TRBD1
V gene: TRBV7-2
J gene: TRBJ2-5
CDR3 protein: CASRTGLGETQYF
CDR3 DNA: TGTGCCAGCAGGACAGGGTTAGGGGAGACCCAGTACTTC

clone size: NA
D gene: TRBD1
V gene: TRBV5-1
J gene: TRBJ2-5
CDR3 protein: CASNPGQGTLKETQYF
CDR3 DNA: TGCGCCAGCAACCCGGGACAGGGGACCCTCAAAGAGACCCAGTACTTC

clone size: NA
D gene: TRBD2
V gene: TRBV5-1
J gene: TRBJ2-1
CDR3 protein: CASTIAGGGNEQFF
CDR3 DNA: TGCGCCAGTACCATAGCGGGAGGGGGCAATGAGCAGTTCTTC

clone size: once
D gene: TRBD2
V gene: TRBV9
J gene: TRBJ2-3
CDR3 protein: CASSEGSGGYTQYF
CDR3 DNA: TGTGCCAGCAGCGAAGGTAGCGGGGGATATACGCAGTATTTT

clone size: NA
D gene: TRBD1
V gene: TRBV5-1
J gene: TRBJ1-3
CDR3 protein: CASSPGTGGNTIYF
CDR3 DNA: TGCGCCAGCAGCCCCGGGACAGGGGGAAACACCATATATTTT

clone size: few
D gene: NA
V gene: TRBV19
J gene: TRBJ2-5
CDR3 protein: CASSIEPRGRTQYF
CDR3 DNA: TGTGCCAGTAGTATAGAACCCCGTGGGAGGACCCAGTACTTC

clone size: NA
D gene: NA
V gene: TRBV29-1
J gene: TRBJ2-7
CDR3 protein: CSVDTNYEQYF
CDR3 DNA: TGCAGCGTTGATACAAACTACGAGCAGTACTTC

clone size: NA
D gene: NA
V gene: TRBV11-2
J gene: TRBJ2-3
CDR3 protein: CASHREQSTDTQYF
CDR3 DNA: TGTGCCAGCCACCGGGAGCAGAGCACAGATACGCAGTATTTT

clone size: few
D gene: NA
V gene: TRBV19
J gene: TRBJ2-1
CDR3 protein: CASSRPTPSTRGHEQFF
CDR3 DNA: TGTGCCAGTAGTAGACCCACCCCTAGCACCAGAGGGCATGAGCAGTTCTTC

clone size: NA
D gene: NA
V gene: TRBV4-2
J gene: TRBJ2-5
CDR3 protein: CASSQVVGGAETQYF
CDR3 DNA: TGTGCCAGCAGCCAAGTAGTGGGGGGGGCAGAGACCCAGTACTTC

clone size: medium-sized
D gene: NA
V gene: TRBV7-8
J gene: TRBJ2-2
CDR3 protein: CASSLVVQSGADGELFF
CDR3 DNA: TGTGCCAGCAGCTTAGTTGTGCAGTCCGGAGCAGACGGGGAGCTGTTTTTT

clone size: NA
D gene: TRBD1
V gene: TRBV11-2
J gene: TRBJ1-3
CDR3 protein: CASSLQQGTGNTIYF
CDR3 DNA: TGTGCCAGCAGCTTGCAACAGGGGACTGGAAACACCATATATTTT

clone size: NA
D gene: TRBD2
V gene: TRBV5-4
J gene: TRBJ2-5
CDR3 protein: CASSLGLATTQETQYF
CDR3 DNA: TGTGCCAGCAGCTTGGGACTAGCGACTACACAAGAGACCCAGTACTTC